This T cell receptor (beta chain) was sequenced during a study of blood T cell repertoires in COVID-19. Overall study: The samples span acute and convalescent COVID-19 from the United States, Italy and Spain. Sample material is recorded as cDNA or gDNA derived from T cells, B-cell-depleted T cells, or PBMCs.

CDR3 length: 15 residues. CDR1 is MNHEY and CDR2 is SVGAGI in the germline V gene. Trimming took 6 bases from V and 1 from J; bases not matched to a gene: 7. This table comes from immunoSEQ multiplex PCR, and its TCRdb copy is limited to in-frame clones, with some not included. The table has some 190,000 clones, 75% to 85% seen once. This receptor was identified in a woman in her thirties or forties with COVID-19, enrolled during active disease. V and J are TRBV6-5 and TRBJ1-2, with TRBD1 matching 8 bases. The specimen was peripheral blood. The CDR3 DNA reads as TGTGCCAGCAGCCCCCTGGACAGGGTTAACTATGGCTACACCTTC. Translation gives CASSPLDRVNYGYTF.